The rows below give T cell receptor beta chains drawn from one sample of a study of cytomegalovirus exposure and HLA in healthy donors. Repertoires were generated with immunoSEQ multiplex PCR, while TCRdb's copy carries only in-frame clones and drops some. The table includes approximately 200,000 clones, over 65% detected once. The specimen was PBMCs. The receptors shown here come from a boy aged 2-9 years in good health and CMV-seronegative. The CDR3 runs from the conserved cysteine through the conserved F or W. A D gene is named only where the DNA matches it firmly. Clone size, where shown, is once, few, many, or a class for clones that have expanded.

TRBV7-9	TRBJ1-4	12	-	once	CAEQITNEKLFF	TGTGCCGAACAAATAACTAATGAAAAACTGTTTTTT
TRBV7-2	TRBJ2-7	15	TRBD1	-	CASSIRRTGAYEQYF	TGTGCCAGCAGCATTAGAAGGACAGGGGCCTACGAGCAGTACTTC
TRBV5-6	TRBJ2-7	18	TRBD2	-	CASSLLGGGTPTSYEQYF	TGTGCCAGCAGCTTGCTGGGCGGGGGGACCCCCACCTCCTACGAGCAGTACTTC
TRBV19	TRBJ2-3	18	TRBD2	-	CASSIDIDLGGVTDTQYF	TGTGCCAGTAGTATAGATATAGATCTCGGGGGGGTAACAGATACGCAGTATTTT
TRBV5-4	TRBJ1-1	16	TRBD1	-	CASRQRQGKSVTEAFF	TGTGCCAGCAGGCAAAGACAGGGGAAAAGTGTCACTGAAGCTTTCTTT
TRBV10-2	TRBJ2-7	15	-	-	CASSDVPMKLYEQYF	TGCGCCAGCAGTGATGTCCCCATGAAGCTCTACGAGCAGTACTTC
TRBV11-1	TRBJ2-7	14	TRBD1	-	CASSAGTGSYEQYF	TGTGCCAGCAGCGCCGGGACAGGGTCCTACGAGCAGTACTTC
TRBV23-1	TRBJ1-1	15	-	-	CASRQQGGLNTEAFF	TGCGCCAGCAGACAACAGGGAGGACTAAACACTGAAGCTTTCTTT
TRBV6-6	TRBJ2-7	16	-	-	CASSYSFRGMGYEQYF	TGTGCCAGCAGTTACTCATTCCGGGGGATGGGCTACGAGCAGTACTTC
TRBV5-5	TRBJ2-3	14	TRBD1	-	CASSLGTGRDTQYF	TGTGCCAGCAGCTTGGGGACAGGGAGGGATACGCAGTATTTT
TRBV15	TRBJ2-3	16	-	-	CATSRASSVGTDTQYF	TGTGCCACCAGCAGGGCATCTAGCGTGGGCACAGATACGCAGTATTTT
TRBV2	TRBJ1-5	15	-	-	CASSGTRGHNQPQHF	TGTGCCAGCAGTGGGACCAGGGGCCACAATCAGCCCCAGCATTTT
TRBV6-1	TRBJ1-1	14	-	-	CASSETGSNTEAFF	TGTGCCAGCAGTGAGACAGGATCGAACACTGAAGCTTTCTTT
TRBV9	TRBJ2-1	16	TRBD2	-	CASSVLGGGAYNEQFF	TGTGCCAGCAGCGTACTTGGCGGGGGGGCCTACAATGAGCAGTTCTTC
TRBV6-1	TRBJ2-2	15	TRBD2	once	CASSPLAGGNGELFF	TGTGCCAGCAGTCCACTAGCGGGGGGCAACGGGGAGCTGTTTTTT
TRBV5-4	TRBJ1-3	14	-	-	CASSLAGSGNTIYF	TGTGCCAGCAGCTTGGCAGGGTCCGGAAACACCATATATTTT
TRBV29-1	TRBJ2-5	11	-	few	CSVERAKTQYF	TGCAGCGTTGAGCGGGCTAAGACCCAGTACTTC
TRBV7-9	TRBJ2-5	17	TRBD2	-	CASSAGTSGGPRETQYF	TGTGCCAGCAGCGCCGGGACTAGCGGGGGGCCCCGGGAGACCCAGTACTTC
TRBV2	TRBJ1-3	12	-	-	CASTISGNTIYF	TGTGCCAGCACTATATCCGGAAACACCATATATTTT
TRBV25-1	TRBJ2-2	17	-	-	CASSPSRGGPYTGELFF	TGTGCCAGCAGTCCTTCACGGGGAGGCCCGTACACCGGGGAGCTGTTTTTT
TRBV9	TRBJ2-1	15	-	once	CASSVGLDSYNEQFF	TGTGCCAGCAGCGTAGGGCTCGATTCCTACAATGAGCAGTTCTTC
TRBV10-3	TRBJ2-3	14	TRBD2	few	CAIGSGGVTDTQYF	TGTGCCATCGGTAGCGGGGGGGTAACAGATACGCAGTATTTT